This TCR beta chain was profiled in a study of monozygotic twins with inflammatory bowel disease. During cDNA synthesis, UMIs that each contained a 6-nucleotide sample barcode were added by means of template switching. TCRdb reprocessed the 5' RACE reads and stores each CDR3 protein as one record, lacking DNA. The sample table sets out approximately 400,000 distinct CDR3 sequences. Total RNA from whole blood was isolated with no T cell sorting. Sequenced material: blood. The sequence derives from a human donor with ulcerative colitis or Crohn's disease, or a healthy co-twin of an affected twin (not recorded which).

CDR3 loop: CSVGGGLYPEQYF. The rearrangement joins TRBV29-1 to TRBJ2-7; there is no DNA to check the TCRdb D call of TRBD1. The CDR3 runs 13 residues. The germline V gene encodes CDR1 SQVTM and CDR2 ANQGSEA.